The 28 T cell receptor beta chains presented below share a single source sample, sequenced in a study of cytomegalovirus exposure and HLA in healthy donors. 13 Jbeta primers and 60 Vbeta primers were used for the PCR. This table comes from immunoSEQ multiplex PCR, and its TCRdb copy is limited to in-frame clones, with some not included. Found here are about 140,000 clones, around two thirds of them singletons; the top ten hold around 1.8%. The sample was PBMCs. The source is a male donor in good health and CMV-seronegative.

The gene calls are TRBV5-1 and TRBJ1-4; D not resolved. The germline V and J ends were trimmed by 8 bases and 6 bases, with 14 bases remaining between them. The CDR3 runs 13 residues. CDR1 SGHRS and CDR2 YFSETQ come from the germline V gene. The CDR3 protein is CASRLIGDEKLFF. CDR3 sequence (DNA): TGCGCCAGTCGCCTTATCGGGGATGAAAAACTGTTTTTT.

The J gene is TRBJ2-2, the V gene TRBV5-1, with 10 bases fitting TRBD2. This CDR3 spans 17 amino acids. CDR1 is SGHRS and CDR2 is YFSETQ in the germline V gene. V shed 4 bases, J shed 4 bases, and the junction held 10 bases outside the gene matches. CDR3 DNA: TGCGCCAGCAGCGGCCTAGCGGGGGACCCAGCCACCGGGGAGCTGTTTTTT. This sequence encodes CASSGLAGDPATGELFF.

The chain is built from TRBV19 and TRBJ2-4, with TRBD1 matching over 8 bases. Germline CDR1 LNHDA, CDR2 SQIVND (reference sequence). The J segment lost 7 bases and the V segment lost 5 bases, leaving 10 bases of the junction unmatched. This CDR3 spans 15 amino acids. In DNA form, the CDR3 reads TGTGCCAGTAGTCCCTTGGACAGGGTGGGTAACATTCAGTACTTC. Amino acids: CASSPLDRVGNIQYF.

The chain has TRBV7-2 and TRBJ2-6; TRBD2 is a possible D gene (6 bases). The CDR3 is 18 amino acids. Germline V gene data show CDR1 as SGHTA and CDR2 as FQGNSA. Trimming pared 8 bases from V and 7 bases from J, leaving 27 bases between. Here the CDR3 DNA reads TGTGCCAGCTCCCTAATTACCGGCGGGCAGGGAGGCGCCAACGTCCTGACTTTC. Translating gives CASSLITGGQGGANVLTF. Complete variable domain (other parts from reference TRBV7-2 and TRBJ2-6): GAGVSQSPSNKVTEKGKDVELRCDPISGHTALYWYRQSLGQGLEFLIYFQGNSAPDKSGLPSDRFSAERTGGSVSTLTIQRTQQEDSAVYLCASSLITGGQGGANVLTFGAGSRLTVL.

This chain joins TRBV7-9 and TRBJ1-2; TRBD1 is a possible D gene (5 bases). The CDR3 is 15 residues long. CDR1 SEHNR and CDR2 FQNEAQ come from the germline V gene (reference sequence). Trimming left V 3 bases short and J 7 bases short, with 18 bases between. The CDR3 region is CASSFTAGNPLGYTF. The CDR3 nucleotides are TGTGCCAGCAGCTTTACGGCAGGGAATCCGCTTGGCTACACCTTC.

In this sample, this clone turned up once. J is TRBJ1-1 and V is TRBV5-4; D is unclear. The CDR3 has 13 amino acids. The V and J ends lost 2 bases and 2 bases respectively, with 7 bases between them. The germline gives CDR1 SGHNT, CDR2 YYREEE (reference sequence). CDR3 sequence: CASSLNSNTEAFF. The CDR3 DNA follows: TGTGCCAGCAGCTTAAACAGCAACACTGAAGCTTTCTTT.

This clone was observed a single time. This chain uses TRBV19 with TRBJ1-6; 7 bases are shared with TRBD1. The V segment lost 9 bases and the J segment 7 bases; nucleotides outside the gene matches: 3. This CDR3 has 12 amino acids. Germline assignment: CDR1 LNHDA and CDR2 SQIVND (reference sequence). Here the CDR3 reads CASGTANSPLHF. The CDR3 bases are TGTGCCAGCGGGACAGCCAATTCACCCCTCCACTTT.

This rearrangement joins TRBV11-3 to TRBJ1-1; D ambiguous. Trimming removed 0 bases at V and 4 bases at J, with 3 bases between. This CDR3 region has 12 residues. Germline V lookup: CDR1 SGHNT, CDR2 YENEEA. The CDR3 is CASSLDSTEAFF. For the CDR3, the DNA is TGTGCCAGCAGCTTAGATAGCACTGAAGCTTTCTTT. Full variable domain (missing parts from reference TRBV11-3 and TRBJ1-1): EAGVVQSPRYKIIEKKQPVAFWCNPISGHNTLYWYLQNLGQGPELLIRYENEEAVDDSQLPKDRFSAERLKGVDSTLKIQPAELGDSAVYLCASSLDSTEAFFGQGTRLTVV.

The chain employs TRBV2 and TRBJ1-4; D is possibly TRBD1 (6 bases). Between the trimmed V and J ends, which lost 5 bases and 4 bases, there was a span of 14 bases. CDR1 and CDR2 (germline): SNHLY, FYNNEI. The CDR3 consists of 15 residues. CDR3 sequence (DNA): TGTGCCAGCAGTCAGCGACAGGCGGGTAATGAAAAACTGTTTTTT. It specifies CASSQRQAGNEKLFF.

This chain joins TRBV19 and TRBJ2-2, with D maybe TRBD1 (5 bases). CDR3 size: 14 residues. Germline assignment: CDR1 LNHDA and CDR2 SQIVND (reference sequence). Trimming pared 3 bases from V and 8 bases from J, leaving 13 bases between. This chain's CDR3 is CASSIQGSTGELFF. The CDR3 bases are TGTGCCAGTAGTATTCAGGGCTCCACGGGGGAGCTGTTTTTT.

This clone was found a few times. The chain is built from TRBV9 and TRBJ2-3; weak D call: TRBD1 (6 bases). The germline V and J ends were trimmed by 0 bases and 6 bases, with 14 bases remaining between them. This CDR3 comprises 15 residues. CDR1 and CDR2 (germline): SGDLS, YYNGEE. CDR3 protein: CASSVGGRGGDTQYF. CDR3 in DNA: TGTGCCAGCAGCGTAGGGGGCAGGGGTGGCGATACGCAGTATTTT.

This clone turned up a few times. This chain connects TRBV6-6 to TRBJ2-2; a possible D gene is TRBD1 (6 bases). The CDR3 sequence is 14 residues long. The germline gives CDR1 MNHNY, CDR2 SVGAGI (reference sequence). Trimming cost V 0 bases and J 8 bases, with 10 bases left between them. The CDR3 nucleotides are TGTGCCAGCAGTTACTCGAGGGGGTCGGGGGAGCTGTTTTTT. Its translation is CASSYSRGSGELFF.

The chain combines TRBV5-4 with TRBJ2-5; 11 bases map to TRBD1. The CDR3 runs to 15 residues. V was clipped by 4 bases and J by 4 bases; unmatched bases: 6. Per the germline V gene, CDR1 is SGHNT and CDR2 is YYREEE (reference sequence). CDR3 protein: CASSPGTGGVETQYF. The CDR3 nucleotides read TGTGCCAGCAGCCCCGGGACAGGGGGGGTAGAGACCCAGTACTTC.

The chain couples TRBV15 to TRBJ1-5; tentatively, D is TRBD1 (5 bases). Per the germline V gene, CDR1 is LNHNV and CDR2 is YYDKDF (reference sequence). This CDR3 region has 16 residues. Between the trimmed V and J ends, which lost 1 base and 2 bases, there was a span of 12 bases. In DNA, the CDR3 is TGTGCCACCAGCAGAGGGGGCGGGGGGGGCAATCAGCCCCAGCATTTT. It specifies CATSRGGGGGNQPQHF.

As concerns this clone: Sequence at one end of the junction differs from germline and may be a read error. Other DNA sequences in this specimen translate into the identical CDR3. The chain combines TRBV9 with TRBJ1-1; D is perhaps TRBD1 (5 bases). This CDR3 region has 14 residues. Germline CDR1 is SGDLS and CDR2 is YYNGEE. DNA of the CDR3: TGTGCCAGCAGCACCCGACAGCAGGACACTGAAGCCTTCTTT. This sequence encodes CASSTRQQDTEAFF.

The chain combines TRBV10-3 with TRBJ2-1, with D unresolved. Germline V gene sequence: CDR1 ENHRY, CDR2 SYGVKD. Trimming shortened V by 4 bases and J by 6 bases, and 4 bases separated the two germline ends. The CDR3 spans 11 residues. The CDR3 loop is CAISASNEQFF. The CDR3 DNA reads TGTGCCATCAGTGCCAGCAATGAGCAGTTCTTC.

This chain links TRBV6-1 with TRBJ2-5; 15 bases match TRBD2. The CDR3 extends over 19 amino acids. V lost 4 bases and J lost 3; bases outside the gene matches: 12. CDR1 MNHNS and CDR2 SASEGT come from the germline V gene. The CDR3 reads CASSGPGTSGGFMEETQYF. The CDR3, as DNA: TGTGCCAGCAGTGGACCCGGGACTAGCGGGGGGTTCATGGAAGAGACCCAGTACTTC.

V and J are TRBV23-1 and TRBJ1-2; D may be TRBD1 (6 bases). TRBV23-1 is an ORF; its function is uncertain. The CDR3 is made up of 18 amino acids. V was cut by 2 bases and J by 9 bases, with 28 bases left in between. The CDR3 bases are TGCGCCAGCAGTCAACCCCGACCCCAGGGGCCTTCAGTTGGATGCTACACCTTC. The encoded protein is CASSQPRPQGPSVGCYTF.

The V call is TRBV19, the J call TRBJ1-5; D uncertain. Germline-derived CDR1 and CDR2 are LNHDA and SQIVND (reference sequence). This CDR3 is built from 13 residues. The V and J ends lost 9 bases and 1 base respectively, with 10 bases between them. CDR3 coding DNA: TGTGCCAGCGGAGGTTGGAGCAATCAGCCCCAGCATTTT. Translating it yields CASGGWSNQPQHF.

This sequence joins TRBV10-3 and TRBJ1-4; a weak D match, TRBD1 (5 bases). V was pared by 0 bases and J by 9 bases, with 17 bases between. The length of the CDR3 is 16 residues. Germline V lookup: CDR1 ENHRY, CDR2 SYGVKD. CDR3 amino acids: CAISESKARQGQKLFF. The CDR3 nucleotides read TGTGCCATCAGTGAGTCGAAGGCGCGGCAGGGCCAAAAACTGTTTTTT.

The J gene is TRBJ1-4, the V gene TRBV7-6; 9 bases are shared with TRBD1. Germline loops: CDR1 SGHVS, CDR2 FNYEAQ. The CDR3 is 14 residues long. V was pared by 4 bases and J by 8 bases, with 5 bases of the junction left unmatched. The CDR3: CASSSGQGGEKLFF. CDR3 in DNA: TGTGCCAGCAGCTCGGGACAGGGTGGCGAAAAACTGTTTTTT.

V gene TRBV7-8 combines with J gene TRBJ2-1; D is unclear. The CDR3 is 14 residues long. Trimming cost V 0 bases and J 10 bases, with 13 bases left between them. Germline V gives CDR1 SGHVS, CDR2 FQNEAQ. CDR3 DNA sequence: TGTGCCAGCAGCTTAGCGGAGACCGTAAACGAGCAGTTCTTC. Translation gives CASSLAETVNEQFF.

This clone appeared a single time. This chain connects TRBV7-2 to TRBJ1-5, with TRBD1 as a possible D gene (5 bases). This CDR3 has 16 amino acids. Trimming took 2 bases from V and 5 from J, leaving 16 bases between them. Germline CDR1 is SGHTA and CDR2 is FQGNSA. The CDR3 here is CASSLIGRQGDQPQHF. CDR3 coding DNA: TGTGCCAGCAGCTTAATTGGTCGGCAGGGCGATCAGCCCCAGCATTTT.

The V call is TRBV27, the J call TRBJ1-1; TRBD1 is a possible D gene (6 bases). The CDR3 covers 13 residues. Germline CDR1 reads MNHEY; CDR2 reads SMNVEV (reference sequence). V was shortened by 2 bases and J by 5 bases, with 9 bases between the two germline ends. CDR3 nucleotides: TGTGCCAGCAGTTTACTTACAGGGACTGAAGCTTTCTTT. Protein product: CASSLLTGTEAFF.

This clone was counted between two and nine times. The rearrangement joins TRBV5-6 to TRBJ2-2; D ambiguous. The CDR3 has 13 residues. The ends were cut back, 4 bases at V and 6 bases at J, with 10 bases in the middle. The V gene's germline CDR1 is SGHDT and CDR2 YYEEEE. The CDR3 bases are TGTGCCAGCAGCCCGATCGCAGCCGGGGAGCTGTTTTTT. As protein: CASSPIAAGELFF.

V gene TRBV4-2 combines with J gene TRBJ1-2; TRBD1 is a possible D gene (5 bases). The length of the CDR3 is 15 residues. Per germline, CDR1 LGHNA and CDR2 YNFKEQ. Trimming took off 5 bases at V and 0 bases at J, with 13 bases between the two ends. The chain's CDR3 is CASSAAGGSNYGYTF. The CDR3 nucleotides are TGTGCCAGCAGCGCCGCGGGGGGATCTAACTATGGCTACACCTTC.

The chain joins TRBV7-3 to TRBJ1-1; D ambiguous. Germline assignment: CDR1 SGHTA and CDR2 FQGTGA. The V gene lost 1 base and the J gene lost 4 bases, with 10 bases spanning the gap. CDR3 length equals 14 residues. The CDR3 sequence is CASSLKRTGTEAFF. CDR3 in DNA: TGTGCCAGCAGCTTAAAAAGGACTGGCACTGAAGCTTTCTTT.

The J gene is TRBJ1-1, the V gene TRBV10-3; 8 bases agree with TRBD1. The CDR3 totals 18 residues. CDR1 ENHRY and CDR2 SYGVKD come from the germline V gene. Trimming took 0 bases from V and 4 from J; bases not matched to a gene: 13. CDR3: CAISESDEGRGRGTEAFF. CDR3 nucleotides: TGTGCCATCAGTGAGTCGGATGAAGGCAGGGGGCGGGGCACTGAAGCTTTCTTT.